This T cell receptor beta chain is drawn from a study of control samples from healthy donors and cancer patients. Produced via immunoSEQ multiplex PCR; TCRdb's table is partial and in-frame only. Among tens of thousands of clones listed, over 75% were seen once. V was pared by 2 bases and J by 8 bases, with 18 bases between. This CDR3 is built from 14 residues. Germline CDR1 is SQVTM and CDR2 is ANQGSEA. The source of this sequence is a woman aged 45-60 years in good health. The sequenced material came from blood. The V call is TRBV29-1, the J call TRBJ1-2; D unclear. CDR3 protein: CSVEISSLSGGYTF. CDR3 DNA: TGCAGCGTTGAAATATCGAGCCTTAGCGGGGGCTACACCTTC.